This passage covers 22 T cell receptor beta chains from one sample sequenced in a study of blood T cells in healthy people across ages. A second PCR of 7 to 11 cycles used a sample-barcoded 5' primer and a J-beta primer mix. TCRdb re-called the 5' RACE reads through MiXCR, storing one row per CDR3 protein. This table holds around 650,000 distinct CDR3 sequences, 32% found once. Sequences were obtained from blood. The receptors come from a woman older than 75 in good health.

The chain employs TRBV20-1 and TRBJ2-5; 14 bases map to TRBD2. The J call may be faulty, since TRBJ2-7 better matches the DNA end. The CDR3 is 14 amino acids. Per the germline V gene, CDR1 is DFQATT and CDR2 is SNEGSKA (reference sequence). The CDR3 DNA reads as TGCAGTGCTAGTGGGACTAGCGGGAGTTCCGAGCAGTACTTC. Residues: CSASGTSGSSEQYF.

This clonotype was seen a handful of times. The rearrangement links TRBV5-1 to TRBJ2-5; 11 bases map to TRBD2. Looked up from germline, CDR1 is SGHRS and CDR2 is YFSETQ. The CDR3 consists of 15 residues. Trimming cost V 1 base and J 7 bases; bases outside gene matches: 6. The CDR3 spells CASSLIAGGPGTQYF. In DNA form, the CDR3 reads TGCGCCAGCAGCTTGATAGCGGGGGGGCCCGGGACCCAGTACTTC.

This clonotype was counted at least ten times. The V call is TRBV9, the J call TRBJ2-5; D is possibly TRBD2 (6 bases). CDR3 size: 15 residues. V dropped 1 base and J dropped 2 bases, with 12 bases sitting between them. Germline-derived CDR1 and CDR2 are SGDLS and YYNGEE. The CDR3 loop reads CASSVRSAGQETQYF. The CDR3 nucleotides read TGTGCCAGCAGCGTAAGGTCGGCGGGACAAGAGACCCAGTACTTC.

To note about this clonotype: A single base separates this from a much larger clone, so it may be a read error. The rearrangement joins TRBV5-1 to TRBJ2-7, with D perhaps matching TRBD1 or TRBD2 (6 bases each). With the DNA end fitting TRBJ2-5 better, the J assignment may be wrong. CDR3 length equals 18 residues. Germline V lookup: CDR1 SGHRS, CDR2 YFSETQ. In nucleotides, the CDR3 is TGCGCCGGCAGCTTTGGGGGGACATTCTCAGCTCAGCAGGAGACCCAGTACTTC. As protein: CAGSFGGTFSAQQETQYF.

This clonotype was detected a few times. J is TRBJ1-5 and V is TRBV20-1, with D unclear. Germline V gives CDR1 DFQATT, CDR2 SNEGSKA (reference sequence). With 5 bases removed from V and 1 base from J, the gap between germline ends came to 12 bases. The CDR3 is made up of 14 amino acids. The CDR3 spells CSAVGPGSNQPQHF. DNA for the CDR3: TGCAGTGCTGTTGGCCCGGGAAGCAATCAGCCCCAGCATTTT.

The V gene is TRBV2, the J gene TRBJ1-6, with 11 bases identical to TRBD1. Germline CDR1 and CDR2: SNHLY and FYNNEI. This CDR3 is built from 13 residues. V lost 7 bases and J lost 9; bases outside the gene matches: 2. CDR3 in DNA: TGTGCCAGCAAGGGACAGGGGGTTTCACCCCTCCACTTT. Its protein is CASKGQGVSPLHF.

This clonotype was observed at least ten times. The V gene is TRBV20-1, the J gene TRBJ2-3, with 9 bases fitting TRBD2. CDR1 DFQATT and CDR2 SNEGSKA come from the germline V gene (reference sequence). Trimming cost V 7 bases and J 0 bases; bases outside gene matches: 5. The CDR3 runs to 14 residues. CDR3 residues: CSGGGAISTDTQYF. The CDR3, as DNA: TGCAGTGGCGGGGGGGCTATTAGCACAGATACGCAGTATTTT.

This clonotype was seen only a few times. The junction does not match germline at one end; this may be a read error. The chain recombines TRBV12-3 or TRBV12-4 with TRBJ1-1; D perhaps matches TRBD1 (5 bases). This CDR3 has 13 residues. The CDR3 coding sequence is TGTGCCAGCAGCCAGGGAATTCGCACTGGAGCTTTCTTT. As protein: CASSQGIRTGAFF.

This rearrangement joins TRBV7-2 to TRBJ2-1; 9 positions agree with TRBD2. CDR1 is SGHTA, CDR2 FQGNSA, per germline. This CDR3 is 14 amino acids long. The J segment lost 8 bases and the V segment lost 4 bases, leaving 6 bases of the junction unmatched. The CDR3 region is CASSSGGLAYEQFF. The CDR3 DNA is TGTGCCAGCAGCTCAGGGGGACTAGCTTATGAGCAGTTCTTC.

This clonotype was picked up many times. V and J are TRBV7-9 and TRBJ1-2, with 7 bases matching TRBD1. Trimming removed 1 base from V and 12 bases from J; junction bases left unmatched: 5. This CDR3 is 12 amino acids long. Germline V CDR1 and CDR2: SEHNR, FQNEAQ (reference sequence). Written as DNA, the CDR3 is TGTGCCAGCAGCTTAGGGTACAGGGGTAACACCTTC. Translation: CASSLGYRGNTF.

This clonotype has a count of ten or more. The rearrangement links TRBV11-2 to TRBJ2-6, with TRBD1 identical over 9 bases. The CDR3 contains 18 residues. The germline V gene encodes CDR1 SGHAT and CDR2 FQNNGV. With V trimmed by 4 bases and J by 2 bases, 9 bases remained unmatched. The CDR3 region is CASSSYPGQGAGANVLTF. In DNA form, the CDR3 reads TGTGCCAGCAGCTCCTACCCGGGACAGGGTGCTGGGGCCAACGTCCTGACTTTC.

Ten or more counts support this clonotype. The chain uses TRBV9 and TRBJ2-1, with 8 bases matching TRBD2. The trim removed 0 bases at V and 2 bases at J, leaving 7 bases unmatched. This CDR3 region has 17 residues. From germline, CDR1 is SGDLS and CDR2 YYNGEE. Written as DNA, the CDR3 is TGTGCCAGCAGCGTAGCTTACTCGGGGGGGACCTACAATGAGCAGTTCTTC. Translating gives CASSVAYSGGTYNEQFF.

Remarks on this clonotype: Relative to the germline gene, one junction end is altered; a read error may explain this. The V and J genes are TRBV18 and TRBJ1-4; TRBD1 is a possible D gene (5 bases). The CDR3 sequence is 16 residues long. Germline V gene sequence: CDR1 KGHSH, CDR2 LQKENI. The CDR3 here is CASSPDPGRNNEKRFF. As DNA, the CDR3 is TGTGCCAGCTCACCAGATCCGGGACGGAACAATGAAAAACGGTTTTTT.

About this clonotype: One junction end disagrees with the germline gene, perhaps due to a read error. The gene calls are TRBV7-3 and TRBJ2-7; D call uncertain. The CDR3 has 14 amino acids. Germline lookup yields CDR1 SGHTA and CDR2 FQGTGA. CDR3 DNA sequence: TGCGCCAGCAGCTTAAATGTCAGATACAATGAGCAGTACTTC. The encoded protein is CASSLNVRYNEQYF.

V usage is TRBV6-1 and J usage is TRBJ2-3; no clear D. CDR1 and CDR2 from the germline V gene are MNHNS and SASEGT. The V and J ends lost 4 bases and 1 base respectively, with 9 bases between them. The CDR3 runs to 14 residues. CDR3 nucleotide sequence: TGTGCCAGCAGTGGCGAGCCGCGCACAGATACGCAGTATTTT. Residues: CASSGEPRTDTQYF.

This clonotype was picked up many times. J is TRBJ2-3 and V is TRBV7-6; TRBD2 matches at 9 bases. CDR3 length: 15 amino acids. Germline values: CDR1 SGHVS, CDR2 FNYEAQ. V trimming: 5 bases; J trimming: 1 base; junction bases outside the gene matches: 4. The CDR3 DNA reads as TGTGCCAGCAGCCCGAAGCGGGGGGGCACAGATACGCAGTATTTT. Amino acid sequence: CASSPKRGGTDTQYF.

For this clonotype: This may arise from a read error, as a much more abundant clone is one base away. This sequence joins TRBV20-1 and TRBJ1-5; D gene unclear. The V gene's germline CDR1 is DFQATT and CDR2 SNEGSKA (reference sequence). The CDR3 extends over 14 amino acids. The CDR3 nucleotides are TGCAGTGTTAGAGATAGCAGTAGCAATCAGCCCCAGCATTTT. This sequence encodes CSVRDSSSNQPQHF.

This clonotype was detected once. For the CDR3, the DNA is TGTGCCAGCAGCTCGAAGACCCAGGCCATTCCGAAGCAGTACTTC. It codes for CASSSKTQAIPKQYF. The genes are TRBV7-9 and TRBJ2-4; D gene ambiguous. Germline V gene data show CDR1 as SEHNR and CDR2 as FQNEAQ (reference sequence). V lost 4 bases and J 13 bases, leaving 23 bases between the germline ends. The CDR3 contains 15 residues.

In regard to this clonotype: The germline gene is not matched at one end of the junction; a read error may be the cause. The V gene is TRBV12-3 or TRBV12-4, the J gene TRBJ1-4; 7 bases map to TRBD1. The length of the CDR3 is 14 residues. In nucleotides, the CDR3 is TGTGCCAGCAGTCGACAGGGAAGCCTTACAAAACGGTTTTTT. This gives the protein CASSRQGSLTKRFF.

Details on this clonotype: A much larger clonotype is one base distant, so this may be a read error. The V and J genes are TRBV4-1 and TRBJ2-1; 10 positions agree with TRBD2. The germline V gene encodes CDR1 MGHRA and CDR2 YSYEKL. The CDR3 is 16 amino acids. Germline trimming cut 3 bases from V and 4 bases from J; bases unmatched to any gene: 6. The DNA of the CDR3 is TGCGCCAGCAGCCACCCGAGCGGGGGGGAATACAATGAGCAGTTCTTC. The encoded protein is CASSHPSGGEYNEQFF.

The chain recombines TRBV4-2 with TRBJ1-6; D gene unclear. CDR1 and CDR2 (germline): LGHNA, YNFKEQ. The CDR3 is 16 residues long. With 1 base removed from V and 5 bases from J, the gap between germline ends came to 12 bases. The CDR3 nucleotides are TGTGCCAGCAGCCAAGGGCTCAGGAGCAATAATTCACCCCTCCACTTT. Residues: CASSQGLRSNNSPLHF.

This clonotype was observed at least ten times. J is TRBJ2-7 and V is TRBV5-1; no clear D. This CDR3 spans 15 amino acids. V dropped 0 bases and J dropped 4 bases, with 14 bases sitting between them. Germline loops: CDR1 SGHRS, CDR2 YFSETQ. DNA for the CDR3: TGCGCCAGCAGCTTGGATGGGATGGGGTCTTACGAGCAGTACTTC. Protein sequence: CASSLDGMGSYEQYF. Full variable domain (rest looked up from reference TRBV5-1 and TRBJ2-7): KAGVTQTPRYLIKTRGQQVTLSCSPISGHRSVSWYQQTPGQGLQFLFEYFSETQRNKGNFPGRFSGRQFSNSRSEMNVSTLELGDSALYLCASSLDGMGSYEQYFGPGTRLTVT.